This TCR beta chain originates from a study of beta chain features in type 1 diabetes. Study-level points and caveats: In all four CD4+ subsets, TCRB CDR3 length was significantly, moderately reduced in type 1 diabetes. More deletions and fewer insertions at VDJ junctions were found in patients with type 1 diabetes.

What was sequenced were expressed TCRB transcripts, since all of the isolated RNA had been reverse transcribed. Profiled with immunoSEQ multiplex PCR; TCRdb holds only in-frame clones, not every one. Of approximately 150,000 clones in the sample, about 9.8% were seen once. CD45RO/CCR7/CD25/CD127/CD95/CD27 sorting isolated CD4+ naive, central memory, regulatory and stem cell-like memory cells. V was pared by 5 bases and J by 7 bases, with 10 bases of the junction left unmatched. The CDR3 has 14 residues. Germline loops: CDR1 MNHEY, CDR2 SMNVEV (reference sequence). A word on this clone: The antigen is unknown.

The genes are TRBV27 and TRBJ1-2; TRBD1 matches at 7 bases. The source is a woman aged 18-29 years in good health. What was sequenced was central memory CD4+ T cells from blood. The CDR3 loop reads CASSPRDSVGGYTF. DNA for the CDR3: TGTGCCAGCAGTCCCCGGGACAGCGTGGGTGGCTACACCTTC.